The present T cell receptor (beta chain) was sequenced within a study of blood T cell repertoires in COVID-19 (dated by TCRdb to the early 2020s). For context, the study as a whole: The collaborator samples originated in the United States, Italy and Spain and spanned the acute and convalescent phases of COVID-19. The sample metadata nearly always contained a de-identified subject ID, COVID-19 status, age in years and sex. The material from the prospective study consisted of cDNA or gDNA derived from T cells, B-cell-depleted T cells, or PBMCs. Samples were obtained from the ongoing ImmuneRACE study (first 160 participants) and from over 1,000 subjects provided by 6 global collaborators. HLA class I and class II types, where available, came from metadata supplied by the sample provider rather than from assay-based typing. The repertoires were made available in a free public database intended to serve as a resource for research on the immune response to SARS-CoV-2. Subjects who had been exposed to COVID-19, were actively infected with it, or had recovered from it provided the deeply sampled blood TCRbeta repertoires that made up the dataset.

The study at large found these results: The quantity of clinical and demographic metadata differed by source and by participant and was supplied without curation.

TCRbeta CDR3 regions were amplified from genomic DNA by means of the immunoSEQ Assay, a bias-controlled multiplex PCR. From the authors' description of their analysis: The number of nucleated cells in each sample was estimated from the amplification of reference gene primers within the assay. To quantify the absolute abundance of each unique TCRbeta CDR3 rearrangement, sequence reads were collapsed and filtered. Productive Simpson clonality was computed per sample as the square root of Simpson's diversity index over productive rearrangements. TCRdb retrieved this table from immuneACCESS and kept in-frame rearrangements only. Not all clones are present; in checked studies, unresolved V genes account for under half, and no reason is known for the remainder. The D gene and trimming were derived from the DNA, and the V and J assignments and clone size from that table. In all, the sample holds roughly 50,000 clones, and approximately 87% of those were seen once. The ten largest clones add up to 5.5% to 7.5% of the sample.

About this clone: Its antigen target is currently unknown. Per-base quality was not reported, and no clone a single base away is much larger than it.

Each collaborating institution followed its own protocols to collect whole blood in K2EDTA tubes. Collaborator samples were shipped for TCRbeta analysis as frozen whole blood, isolated PBMCs, or DNA extracted from either sample type. Reading the germline V gene (reference sequence) gives CDR1 GTSNPN and CDR2 SVGIG. The CDR3 covers 14 residues, taking in both the cysteine and the phenylalanine. The CDR3 DNA has 42 bases and is translated from base 1. At the junction V is shortened by 5 bases and J by 4 bases; bases outside the gene matches: 5. Sequenced: peripheral blood. This clonotype originated in a woman aged 55-70 years with acute or convalescent COVID-19. In this chain, TRBV30 is recombined with TRBJ1-6, with 7 junctional bases fitting TRBD1. The sequenced DNA: TGTGCCTGGGGGGACAGCAGATATAATTCACCCCTCCACTTT. This encodes CAWGDSRYNSPLHF.